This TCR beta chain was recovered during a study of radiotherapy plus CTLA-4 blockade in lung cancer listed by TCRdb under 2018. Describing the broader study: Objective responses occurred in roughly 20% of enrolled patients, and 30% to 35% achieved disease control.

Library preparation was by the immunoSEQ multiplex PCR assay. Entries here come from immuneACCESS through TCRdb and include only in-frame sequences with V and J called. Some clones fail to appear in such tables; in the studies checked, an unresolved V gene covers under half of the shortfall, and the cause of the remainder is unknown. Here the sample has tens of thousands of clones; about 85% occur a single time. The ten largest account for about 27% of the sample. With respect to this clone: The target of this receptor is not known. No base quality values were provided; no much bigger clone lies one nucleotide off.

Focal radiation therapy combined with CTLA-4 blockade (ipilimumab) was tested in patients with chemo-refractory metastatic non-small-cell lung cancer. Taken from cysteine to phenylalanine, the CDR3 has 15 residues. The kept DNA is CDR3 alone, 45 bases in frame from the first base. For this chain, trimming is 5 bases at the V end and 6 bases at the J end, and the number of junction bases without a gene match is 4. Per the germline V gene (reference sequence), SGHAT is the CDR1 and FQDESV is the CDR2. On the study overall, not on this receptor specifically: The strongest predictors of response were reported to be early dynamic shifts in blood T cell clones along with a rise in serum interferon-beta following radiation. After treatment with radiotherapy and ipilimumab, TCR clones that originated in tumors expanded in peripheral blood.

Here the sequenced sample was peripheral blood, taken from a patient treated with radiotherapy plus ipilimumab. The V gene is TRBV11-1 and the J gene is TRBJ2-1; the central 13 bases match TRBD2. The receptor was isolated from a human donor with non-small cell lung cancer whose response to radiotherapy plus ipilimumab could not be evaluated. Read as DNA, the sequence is TGTGCCAGCAGCCAAGGACTAGCGGGAGCCAATGAGCAGTTCTTC. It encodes CASSQGLAGANEQFF.